This T cell receptor beta chain originates from a study of cytomegalovirus exposure and HLA in healthy donors. Study as a whole: Unique TCR beta sequences numbering about 100 million came from about 179 million T cells in an earlier analysis.

Germline V CDR1 and CDR2: SGHTA, FQGNSA. The CDR3 length is 16 residues. Trimming cost V 5 bases and J 4 bases; bases outside gene matches: 11. The PCR was carried out with 60 Vbeta primers and 13 Jbeta primers. Assay used: immunoSEQ multiplex PCR; TCRdb lists only in-frame clones, some missing. Among approximately 210,000 clones, 79% were seen once, and the ten largest hold approximately 1.4%. The sequencing sample was made of PBMCs. This clonotype originated in a girl aged 5-17 years in good health and CMV-seropositive. J is TRBJ2-3 and V is TRBV7-2, with TRBD2 identical over 8 bases. CDR3 loop: CASSLPGGPWADTQYF. DNA of the CDR3: TGTGCCAGCAGCCTTCCGGGGGGGCCGTGGGCAGATACGCAGTATTTT.